The 24 T cell receptor beta chains presented below share a single source sample, sequenced in a study of regulatory T cells in long-lasting Graves disease. Sample time point: newly diagnosed GD, antithyroid drugs for less than 3 months. RNA from PBMCs was the source of the TCR library. CDR3 regions were amplified by Arm-PCR using iRepertoire HTBI primers to build TCR beta libraries. Using its own MiXCR run on the multiplex PCR reads, TCRdb lists one record per CDR3 protein. This repertoire shows about 200,000 distinct CDR3 sequences, around 20% found once; its top ten account for approximately 20%. The input for sequencing was peripheral blood mononuclear cells (PBMCs), taken at new diagnosis, from a patient treated with antithyroid drugs. Receptors originate from a female donor with Graves disease.

At least ten counts were recorded for this clonotype. The CDR3 nucleotides are TGTGCCAGCAGTTTATTGGGAGGGGGCTATCAGCCCCAGCATTTT. Protein: CASSLLGGGYQPQHF. The chain recombines TRBV27 with TRBJ1-5; TRBD1 agrees at 7 bases. Trimming at V came to 1 base and at J to 5 bases, leaving 5 bases not matched to a gene. Per the germline V gene, CDR1 is MNHEY and CDR2 is SMNVEV (reference sequence). This CDR3 is built from 15 residues.

This clonotype was detected many times. This rearrangement joins TRBV5-4 to TRBJ1-2; D is ambiguous. The V gene's germline CDR1 is SGHNT and CDR2 YYREEE (reference sequence). The CDR3 spans 15 residues. The germline V and J ends were trimmed by 3 bases and 0 bases, with 12 bases remaining between them. The CDR3 coding sequence is TGTGCCAGCAGCTATCGGGCCTGGGCTAACTATGGCTACACCTTC. This encodes CASSYRAWANYGYTF.

This clonotype has only a few counts. This CDR3 is CASTPEGSGRTGELFF. In DNA, the CDR3 is TGCGCCAGCACCCCGGAGGGTAGCGGGAGAACCGGGGAGCTGTTTTTT. The chain uses TRBV4-3 and TRBJ2-2; 9 nucleotides line up with TRBD2. The germline V gene has CDR1 LGHNA and CDR2 YSLEER. The CDR3 has 16 residues. V lost 7 bases and J lost 5; bases outside the gene matches: 11.

This clonotype was seen repeatedly, ten times or more. This chain links TRBV19 with TRBJ1-2; possible D gene TRBD1, 5 bases. Trimming removed 3 bases at V and 4 bases at J, with 12 bases between. The CDR3 extends over 14 amino acids. In germline, CDR1 is LNHDA, CDR2 SQIVND (reference sequence). CDR3 bases: TGTGCCAGTAGTATCTCCCAGGGCAGCTATGGCTACACCTTC. This codes for CASSISQGSYGYTF.

This clonotype showed up just a few times. This sequence joins TRBV15 and TRBJ2-7; no clear D. The CDR3 has 12 amino acids. Germline CDR1 LNHNV, CDR2 YYDKDF (reference sequence). Trimming shortened V by 0 bases and J by 9 bases, and 9 bases separated the two germline ends. The CDR3 DNA follows: TGTGCCACCAGCAGAGATCTCGTCGTGCAGTACTTC. Translated: CATSRDLVVQYF.

A few counts support this clonotype. The chain couples TRBV4-1 to TRBJ1-2, with D perhaps TRBD1 (6 bases). This CDR3 comprises 15 residues. The germline V and J ends were trimmed by 0 bases and 3 bases, with 11 bases remaining between them. The germline gives CDR1 MGHRA, CDR2 YSYEKL. The CDR3 DNA reads TGCGCCAGCAGCCAAGAGGCTGGGACACACTATGGCTACACCTTC. This gives the protein CASSQEAGTHYGYTF.

This clonotype was found many times. This chain connects TRBV9 to TRBJ2-3; TRBD2 matches at 8 bases. The CDR3 runs to 14 residues. The germline gives CDR1 SGDLS, CDR2 YYNGEE. V lost 0 bases, J lost 6 bases, and 3 bases stayed unmatched. This chain's CDR3 is CASSVVGGRDTQYF. CDR3 DNA: TGTGCCAGCAGCGTAGTTGGCGGGAGGGATACGCAGTATTTT. The full variable domain, rest sourced from reference TRBV9 and TRBJ2-3, is DSGVTQTPKHLITATGQRVTLRCSPRSGDLSVYWYQQSLDQGLQFLIQYYNGEERAKGNILERFSAQQFPDLHSELNLSSLELGDSALYFCASSVVGGRDTQYFGPGTRLTVL.

This clonotype was picked up many times. J is TRBJ1-1 and V is TRBV30, with 7 bases fitting TRBD1. The CDR3 consists of 16 residues. With V trimmed by 2 bases and J by 0 bases, 9 bases remained unmatched. CDR1 GTSNPN and CDR2 SVGIG come from the germline V gene (reference sequence). The CDR3 nucleotides are TGTGCCTGGAGTCGGGCAGGGGGAGGCGTGAACACTGAAGCTTTCTTT. It codes for CAWSRAGGGVNTEAFF. The full variable domain, in which reference TRBV30 and TRBJ1-1 provide the parts outside the CDR3, is SQTIHQWPATLVQPVGSPLSLECTVEGTSNPNLYWYRQAAGRGLQLLFYSVGIGQISSEVPQNLSASRPQDRQFILSSKKLLLSDSGFYLCAWSRAGGGVNTEAFFGQGTRLTVV.

The table lists this clonotype with many counts. The rearrangement uses TRBV18 and TRBJ1-4, with TRBD1 matching over 7 bases. The V and J ends lost 5 bases and 8 bases, in that order; junction bases with no gene match: 5. The V gene's germline CDR1 is KGHSH and CDR2 LQKENI. The CDR3 consists of 13 residues. This CDR3 is CASSLGQREKLFF. CDR3 DNA sequence: TGTGCCAGCTCATTGGGACAGAGGGAAAAACTGTTTTTT.

The chain recombines TRBV5-1 with TRBJ1-2; D call uncertain. Germline CDR1 reads SGHRS; CDR2 reads YFSETQ. Trimming pared 0 bases from V and 7 bases from J, leaving 10 bases between. The CDR3 loop spans 13 amino acids. The CDR3 loop is CASSLEQGGGYTF. In nucleotides, the CDR3 is TGCGCCAGCAGCTTGGAACAAGGCGGTGGCTACACCTTC. Filled out from reference TRBV5-1 and TRBJ1-2, the complete variable domain reads KAGVTQTPRYLIKTRGQQVTLSCSPISGHRSVSWYQQTPGQGLQFLFEYFSETQRNKGNFPGRFSGRQFSNSRSEMNVSTLELGDSALYLCASSLEQGGGYTFGSGTRLTVV.

The gene calls are TRBV24-1 and TRBJ2-1, with D hard to call. The CDR3 covers 14 residues. Between the trimmed V and J ends, which lost 3 bases and 5 bases, there was a span of 10 bases. CDR1 KGHDR and CDR2 SFDVKD come from the germline V gene. CDR3 region: CATSDSSRDNEQFF. In DNA, the CDR3 is TGTGCCACCAGTGATAGCTCCCGGGACAATGAGCAGTTCTTC.

This clonotype was seen ten or more times. This chain joins TRBV24-1 and TRBJ2-1; TRBD1 might be the D (5 bases). Trimming pared 4 bases from V and 1 base from J, leaving 13 bases between. This CDR3 is built from 16 residues. Germline V gives CDR1 KGHDR, CDR2 SFDVKD. CDR3 nucleotide sequence: TGTGCCACCAGTGACGCAGGTTCAGGGTCCTACAATGAGCAGTTCTTC. Translation: CATSDAGSGSYNEQFF.

This clonotype was recorded many times. V and J are TRBV5-1 and TRBJ2-1; 9 bases are a match to TRBD2. The CDR3 length is 18 residues. The junction had 16 bases not matched to a gene; V was cut back by 5 bases and J by 4 bases. Germline assignment: CDR1 SGHRS and CDR2 YFSETQ. The CDR3 DNA reads TGCGCCAGCAGTTTTCCCGAGTCAGCGGGGGGACCATACAATGAGCAGTTCTTC. Residues: CASSFPESAGGPYNEQFF.

This clonotype was observed many times. This rearrangement joins TRBV10-3 to TRBJ2-3; a weak D match, TRBD2 (5 bases). The germline CDR1 and CDR2 sequences are ENHRY and SYGVKD. The ends were cut back, 4 bases at V and 0 bases at J, with 14 bases in the middle. This CDR3 has 16 amino acids. The CDR3 loop is CAISAWTVTSTDTQYF. The DNA for the CDR3 is TGTGCCATCAGTGCATGGACTGTTACTAGCACAGATACGCAGTATTTT.

This clonotype was seen at least ten times. The V call is TRBV2, the J call TRBJ2-2; 8 bases are a match to TRBD1. The junction had 7 bases not matched to a gene; V was cut back by 3 bases and J by 7 bases. Germline V CDR1 and CDR2: SNHLY, FYNNEI. This CDR3 spans 15 amino acids. This chain's CDR3 is CASSDRTGTIGELFF. CDR3 coding DNA: TGTGCCAGCAGTGATAGGACAGGGACGATCGGGGAGCTGTTTTTT.

At least ten counts were recorded for this clonotype. One junction end disagrees with the germline gene, perhaps due to a read error. This chain connects TRBV7-2 to TRBJ2-1, with 10 nucleotides matching TRBD2. Germline V gene data show CDR1 as SGHTA and CDR2 as FQGNSA. This CDR3 spans 15 amino acids. CDR3 residues: CASSIAGGTYNEQFF. CDR3 DNA sequence: TGTGCCAGCAGCATAGCGGGAGGCACCTACAATGAGCAGTTCTTC.

This chain joins TRBV12-5 and TRBJ1-4; D gene unclear. V gave up 6 bases and J gave up 0 bases, with 8 bases separating them. Per the germline V gene, CDR1 is LGHNT and CDR2 is FRNRAP. CDR3 size: 14 residues. The CDR3 sequence: CASGPTTTNEKLFF. Here the CDR3 DNA reads TGTGCTAGTGGACCGACAACAACTAATGAAAAACTGTTTTTT.

This clonotype was observed at least ten times. The gene calls are TRBV14 and TRBJ2-5; D may be TRBD1 (5 bases). This CDR3 is 14 amino acids long. The germline V gene has CDR1 SGHDN and CDR2 FVKESK. V lost 5 bases to trimming and J lost 1 base, with 11 bases between them. DNA of the CDR3: TGTGCCAGCAGCAAGAGACAGTTCCAAGAGACCCAGTACTTC. Amino acids: CASSKRQFQETQYF.

This clonotype was seen many times. This chain uses TRBV7-2 with TRBJ1-4; D gene ambiguous. The V end lost 5 bases, the J end lost 7 bases, and 11 bases lay between the germline ends. Germline-derived CDR1 and CDR2 are SGHTA and FQGNSA. The CDR3 is 13 residues long. The CDR3 here is CASSPPRSEKLFF. CDR3 coding DNA: TGTGCCAGCAGCCCCCCTCGGAGTGAAAAACTGTTTTTT.

This clonotype was seen at least ten times. The chain combines TRBV5-6 with TRBJ2-1, with 9 bases lining up with TRBD2. The V and J ends lost 0 bases and 10 bases, in that order; junction bases with no gene match: 8. Germline values: CDR1 SGHDT, CDR2 YYEEEE. The CDR3 covers 15 residues. CDR3: CASSLGLREGREQFF. CDR3 nucleotides: TGTGCCAGCAGCTTGGGTTTGCGGGAGGGCCGGGAGCAGTTCTTC.

At least ten counts were recorded for this clonotype. The chain couples TRBV6-1 to TRBJ2-7; 13 positions agree with TRBD2. V shed 6 bases, J shed 3 bases, and the junction held 5 bases outside the gene matches. Germline loops: CDR1 MNHNS, CDR2 SASEGT. The CDR3 runs to 15 residues. The CDR3 sequence: CASRPGTSGIYEQYF. The CDR3 nucleotides are TGTGCCAGCAGACCCGGGACTAGCGGGATCTACGAGCAGTACTTC.

There are many counts of this clonotype. V is TRBV11-2 and J is TRBJ2-4; no reliable D call. Germline lookup yields CDR1 SGHAT and CDR2 FQNNGV. V was clipped by 5 bases and J by 2 bases, with 13 bases between them. The CDR3 is made up of 15 amino acids. As DNA, the CDR3 is TGTGCCAGCAGCGGGCAGGATGGGACCAAAAACATTCAGTACTTC. Translation gives CASSGQDGTKNIQYF.

V usage is TRBV27 and J usage is TRBJ2-7; TRBD2 aligns across 14 bases. After removal of 7 bases from V and 2 bases from J, the junction contained 4 bases not matched to a gene. This CDR3 has 15 amino acids. Germline lookup yields CDR1 MNHEY and CDR2 SMNVEV (reference sequence). CDR3 sequence reads: CASKRLAGGTYEQYF. CDR3 nucleotides: TGTGCCAGCAAAAGACTAGCGGGAGGGACCTACGAGCAGTACTTC.

This clonotype was seen repeatedly, ten times or more. The chain employs TRBV7-9 and TRBJ2-7; perhaps TRBD2 as D (7 bases). Trimming shortened V by 5 bases and J by 3 bases, and 17 bases separated the two germline ends. Looked up from germline, CDR1 is SEHNR and CDR2 is FQNEAQ (reference sequence). CDR3 size: 15 residues. The CDR3 loop reads CASSRGGGSLYEQYF. In nucleotides, the CDR3 is TGTGCCAGCAGCCGAGGGGGGGGGAGCCTCTACGAGCAGTACTTC.